Listed here are 8 T cell receptor beta chains from one sample, sequenced in a study of cytomegalovirus exposure and HLA in healthy donors. The assay was immunoSEQ multiplex PCR, and TCRdb's table has in-frame clones only and misses some. The sample has approximately 88,000 clones, roughly 80% seen once. Material: PBMCs. The source is a young woman in good health and CMV-seropositive.

This clone was counted between two and nine times. The chain carries TRBV4-2 and TRBJ1-2, with TRBD1 matching over 8 bases. Germline CDR1 and CDR2: LGHNA and YNFKEQ. CDR3 length equals 14 residues. V lost 4 bases and J lost 7; bases outside the gene matches: 8. The CDR3 protein is CASSPRQGAGGYTF. CDR3 in DNA: TGTGCCAGCAGCCCCAGGCAGGGGGCGGGTGGCTACACCTTC.

The rearrangement joins TRBV4-1 to TRBJ1-2; possible D gene TRBD1, 5 bases. V dropped 0 bases and J dropped 6 bases, with 14 bases sitting between them. From germline, CDR1 is MGHRA and CDR2 YSYEKL. The length of the CDR3 is 15 residues. CDR3: CASSQDKGASNGYTF. The CDR3 DNA is TGCGCCAGCAGCCAAGATAAAGGGGCAAGTAATGGCTACACCTTC.

This chain joins TRBV19 and TRBJ1-6, with 8 positions matching TRBD1. From germline, CDR1 is LNHDA and CDR2 SQIVND (reference sequence). Trimming at V came to 6 bases and at J to 2 bases, leaving 6 bases not matched to a gene. The CDR3 spans 16 residues. CDR3 loop: CASSLDRGTYNSPLHF. For the CDR3, the DNA is TGTGCCAGTAGCCTCGACAGGGGCACCTATAATTCACCCCTCCACTTT. Filled out from reference TRBV19 and TRBJ1-6, the complete variable domain reads DGGITQSPKYLFRKEGQNVTLSCEQNLNHDAMYWYRQDPGQGLRLIYYSQIVNDFQKGDIAEGYSVSREKKESFPLTVTSAQKNPTAFYLCASSLDRGTYNSPLHFGNGTRLTVT.

The J gene is TRBJ2-5, the V gene TRBV6-6; 11 bases line up with TRBD1. Germline CDR1 is MNHNY and CDR2 is SVGAGI (reference sequence). The CDR3 totals 16 residues. Trimming cost V 6 bases and J 3 bases; bases outside gene matches: 9. The CDR3 DNA reads as TGTGCCAGCAGCAACTTGTTGGGACAGGGGGAAGAGACCCAGTACTTC. Translation gives CASSNLLGQGEETQYF.

The chain has TRBV27 and TRBJ2-7; possible D gene TRBD1, 5 bases. V lost 0 bases, J lost 5 bases, and 8 bases lay in between. Germline-derived CDR1 and CDR2 are MNHEY and SMNVEV (reference sequence). The CDR3 extends over 13 amino acids. The CDR3 DNA reads as TGTGCCAGCAGTTTATCGAGACAGCACGAGCAGTACTTC. Its protein product is CASSLSRQHEQYF.

The count of this clone is one. The chain combines TRBV27 with TRBJ2-7, with D possibly matching TRBD2 (5 bases). CDR3 length equals 14 residues. With 7 bases removed from V and 2 bases from J, the gap between germline ends came to 15 bases. In germline, CDR1 is MNHEY, CDR2 SMNVEV (reference sequence). This chain's CDR3 is CASKARAETYEQYF. As DNA, the CDR3 is TGTGCCAGCAAGGCGAGGGCAGAAACCTACGAGCAGTACTTC.

The CDR3 is CASSGTGSNTGELFF. The CDR3 DNA follows: TGTGCCAGCAGCGGGACAGGGTCTAACACCGGGGAGCTGTTTTTT. This rearrangement joins TRBV9 to TRBJ2-2; TRBD1 aligns across 8 bases. There are 15 residues in the CDR3. With 3 bases clipped from V and 2 bases from J, the junction kept 3 bases outside the gene matches. Germline V lookup: CDR1 SGDLS, CDR2 YYNGEE.

The chain carries TRBV10-1 and TRBJ2-3; the D gene is possibly TRBD1 (5 bases). The CDR3 has 14 amino acids. V shed 0 bases and J shed 6 bases, with 10 bases lying between them. Germline CDR1 is WNHNN and CDR2 is SYGVQD (reference sequence). The CDR3 sequence: CASSESRGSDTQYF. CDR3 nucleotides: TGCGCCAGCAGTGAGTCTAGGGGATCGGATACGCAGTATTTT.